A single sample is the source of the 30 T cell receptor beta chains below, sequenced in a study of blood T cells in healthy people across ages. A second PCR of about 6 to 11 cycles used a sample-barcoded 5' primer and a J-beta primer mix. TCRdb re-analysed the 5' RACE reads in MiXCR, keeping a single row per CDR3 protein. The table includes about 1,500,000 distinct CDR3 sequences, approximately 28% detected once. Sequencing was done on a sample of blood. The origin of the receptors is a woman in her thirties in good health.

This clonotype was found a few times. CDR3 residues: CSAPDRPSVGQFF. CDR3 nucleotides: TGCAGTGCTCCGGACAGGCCTTCCGTAGGGCAGTTCTTC. This chain connects TRBV20-1 to TRBJ2-1, with 7 bases fitting TRBD1. The V and J ends lost 5 bases and 12 bases, in that order; junction bases with no gene match: 13. The CDR3 length is 13 residues. Germline V CDR1 and CDR2: DFQATT, SNEGSKA (reference sequence).

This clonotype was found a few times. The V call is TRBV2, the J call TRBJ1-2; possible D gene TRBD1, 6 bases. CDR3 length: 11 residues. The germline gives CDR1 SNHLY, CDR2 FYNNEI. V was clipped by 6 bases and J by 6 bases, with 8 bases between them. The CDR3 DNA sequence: TGTGCCAGCAGAGGGACACATGGCTACACCTTC. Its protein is CASRGTHGYTF.

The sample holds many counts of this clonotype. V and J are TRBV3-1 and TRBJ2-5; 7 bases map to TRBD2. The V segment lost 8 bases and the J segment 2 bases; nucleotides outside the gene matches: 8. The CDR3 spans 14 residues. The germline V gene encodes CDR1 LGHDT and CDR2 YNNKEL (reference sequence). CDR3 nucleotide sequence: TGTGCCAGCGGGGGAGGGACTTCTCAAGAGACCCAGTACTTC. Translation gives CASGGGTSQETQYF.

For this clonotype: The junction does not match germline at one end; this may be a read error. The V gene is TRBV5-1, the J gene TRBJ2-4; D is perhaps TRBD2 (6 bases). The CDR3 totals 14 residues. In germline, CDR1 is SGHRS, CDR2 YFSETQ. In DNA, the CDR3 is TGCGTCAGCAGCTTACAGGAGGGCGGAAACATTCAGTACTTC. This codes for CVSSLQEGGNIQYF.

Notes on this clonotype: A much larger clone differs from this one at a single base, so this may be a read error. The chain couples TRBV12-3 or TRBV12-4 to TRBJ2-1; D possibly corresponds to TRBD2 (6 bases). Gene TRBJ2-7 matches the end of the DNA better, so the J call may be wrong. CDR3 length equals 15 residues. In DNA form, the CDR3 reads TGTGCCAGCAGAAGCGGGTCCACCCCCTACAATGAGCAGTACTTC. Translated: CASRSGSTPYNEQYF.

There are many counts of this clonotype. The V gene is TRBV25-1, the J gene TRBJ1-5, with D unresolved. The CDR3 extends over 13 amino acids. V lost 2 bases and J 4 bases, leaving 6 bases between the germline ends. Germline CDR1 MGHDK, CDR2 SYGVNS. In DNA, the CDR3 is TGTGCCAGCAGTGAAGGAGCAAATCAGCCCCAGCATTTT. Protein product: CASSEGANQPQHF.

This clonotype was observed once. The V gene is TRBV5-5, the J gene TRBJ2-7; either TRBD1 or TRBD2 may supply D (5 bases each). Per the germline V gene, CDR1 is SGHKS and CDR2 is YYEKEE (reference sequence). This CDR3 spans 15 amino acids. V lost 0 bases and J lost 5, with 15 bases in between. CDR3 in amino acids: CASSLGAAVGDEQYF. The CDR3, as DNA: TGTGCCAGCAGCTTGGGGGCCGCGGTGGGGGACGAGCAGTACTTC.

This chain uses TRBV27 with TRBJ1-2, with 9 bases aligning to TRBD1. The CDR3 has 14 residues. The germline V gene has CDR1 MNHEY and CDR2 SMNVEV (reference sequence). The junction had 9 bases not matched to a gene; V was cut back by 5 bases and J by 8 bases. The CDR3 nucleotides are TGTGCCAGCAGTCGATTACAGGGGGCGCGGGGCTACACCTTC. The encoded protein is CASSRLQGARGYTF.

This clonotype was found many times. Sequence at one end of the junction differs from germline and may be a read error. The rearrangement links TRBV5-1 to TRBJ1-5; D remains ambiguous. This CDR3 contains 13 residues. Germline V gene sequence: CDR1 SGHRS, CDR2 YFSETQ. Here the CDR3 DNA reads TGTGCCAGCAGCTTGGGTAGCAATCAGCCCCAGCATTTT. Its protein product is CASSLGSNQPQHF.

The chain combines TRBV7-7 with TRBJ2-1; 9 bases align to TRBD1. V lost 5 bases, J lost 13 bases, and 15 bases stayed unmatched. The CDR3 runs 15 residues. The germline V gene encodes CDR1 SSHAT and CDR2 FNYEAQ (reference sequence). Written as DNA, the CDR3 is TGTGCCAGCAGCACCGGACAGGGGAAGTCGGAGACCCAGTTCTTC. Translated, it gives CASSTGQGKSETQFF.

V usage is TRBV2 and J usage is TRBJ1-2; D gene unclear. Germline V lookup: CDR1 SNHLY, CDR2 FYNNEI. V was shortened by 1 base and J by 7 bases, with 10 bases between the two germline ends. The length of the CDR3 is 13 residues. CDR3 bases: TGTGCCAGCAGTGAAGGGCAGATGGGTGGCTACACCTTC. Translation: CASSEGQMGGYTF. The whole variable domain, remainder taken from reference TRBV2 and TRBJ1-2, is EPEVTQTPSHQVTQMGQEVILRCVPISNHLYFYWYRQILGQKVEFLVSFYNNEISEKSEIFDDQFSVERPDGSNFTLKIRSTKLEDSAMYFCASSEGQMGGYTFGSGTRLTVV.

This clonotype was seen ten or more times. The CDR3: CASSPQGMNTEAFF. In nucleotides, the CDR3 is TGTGCCAGCAGCCCACAGGGGATGAACACTGAAGCTTTCTTT. The chain carries TRBV18 and TRBJ1-1, with 7 bases fitting TRBD1. Trimming removed 8 bases from V and 0 bases from J; junction bases left unmatched: 6. This CDR3 has 14 residues. The germline gives CDR1 KGHSH, CDR2 LQKENI.

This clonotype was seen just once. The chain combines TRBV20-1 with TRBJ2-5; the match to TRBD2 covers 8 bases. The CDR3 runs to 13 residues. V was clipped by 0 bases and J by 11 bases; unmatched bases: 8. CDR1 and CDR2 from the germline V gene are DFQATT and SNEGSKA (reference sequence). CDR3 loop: CSAREAGDNEQYF. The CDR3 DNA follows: TGCAGTGCTAGAGAAGCGGGGGACAATGAGCAGTACTTC.

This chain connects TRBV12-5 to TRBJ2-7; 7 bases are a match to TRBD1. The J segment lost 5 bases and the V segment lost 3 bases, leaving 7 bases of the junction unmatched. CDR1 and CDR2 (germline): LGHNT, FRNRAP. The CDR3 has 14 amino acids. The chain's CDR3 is CASGFGHRGDEQYF. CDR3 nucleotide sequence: TGTGCTAGTGGTTTCGGCCACAGGGGCGACGAGCAGTACTTC.

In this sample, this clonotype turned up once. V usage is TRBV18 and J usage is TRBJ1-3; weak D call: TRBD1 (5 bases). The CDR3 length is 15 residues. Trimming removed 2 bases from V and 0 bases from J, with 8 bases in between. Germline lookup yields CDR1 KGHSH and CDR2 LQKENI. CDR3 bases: TGTGCCAGCTCACCAGGGGCCCTCTCTGGAAACACCATATATTTT. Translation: CASSPGALSGNTIYF.

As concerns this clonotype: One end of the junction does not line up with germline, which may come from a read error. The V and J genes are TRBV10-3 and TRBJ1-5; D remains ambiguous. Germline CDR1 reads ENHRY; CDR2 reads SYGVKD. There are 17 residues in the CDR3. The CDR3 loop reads CVISERAAGVSNQPQHF. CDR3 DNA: TGTGTCATCAGTGAGAGGGCGGCCGGGGTTAGCAATCAGCCCCAGCATTTT.

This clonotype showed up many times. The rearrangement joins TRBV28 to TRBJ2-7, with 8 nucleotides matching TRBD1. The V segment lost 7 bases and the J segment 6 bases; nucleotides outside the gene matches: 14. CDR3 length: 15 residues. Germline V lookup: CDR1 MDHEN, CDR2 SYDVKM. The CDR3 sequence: CASTPATGQASEQYF. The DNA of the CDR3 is TGTGCCAGCACCCCTGCCACGGGACAGGCTAGCGAGCAGTACTTC. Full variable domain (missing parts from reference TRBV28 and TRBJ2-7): DVKVTQSSRYLVKRTGEKVFLECVQDMDHENMFWYRQDPGLGLRLIYFSYDVKMKEKGDIPEGYSVSREKKERFSLILESASTNQTSMYLCASTPATGQASEQYFGPGTRLTVT.

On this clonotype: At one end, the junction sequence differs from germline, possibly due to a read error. This CDR3 is CASSQGGDRHNVQFF. The DNA for the CDR3 is TGTGCCAGCAGCCAAGGGGGGGACAGACACAATGTGCAGTTCTTC. This chain joins TRBV3-1 and TRBJ2-1; possible D gene TRBD1, 7 bases. The CDR3 spans 15 residues. Germline assignment: CDR1 LGHDT and CDR2 YNNKEL (reference sequence).

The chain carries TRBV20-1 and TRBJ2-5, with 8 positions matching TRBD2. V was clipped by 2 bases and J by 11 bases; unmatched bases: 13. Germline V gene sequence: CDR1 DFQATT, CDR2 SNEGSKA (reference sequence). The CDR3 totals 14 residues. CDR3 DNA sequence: TGCAGTGCTAGAACGGGAGGGCCTACAAATGAGCAGTACTTC. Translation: CSARTGGPTNEQYF.

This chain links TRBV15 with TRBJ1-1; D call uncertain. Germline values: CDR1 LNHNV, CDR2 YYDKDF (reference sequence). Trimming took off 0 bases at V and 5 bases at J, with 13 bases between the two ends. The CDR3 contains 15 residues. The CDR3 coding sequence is TGTGCCACCAGCAGAGATCGGGGAGGATGGACTGAAGCTTTCTTT. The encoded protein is CATSRDRGGWTEAFF.

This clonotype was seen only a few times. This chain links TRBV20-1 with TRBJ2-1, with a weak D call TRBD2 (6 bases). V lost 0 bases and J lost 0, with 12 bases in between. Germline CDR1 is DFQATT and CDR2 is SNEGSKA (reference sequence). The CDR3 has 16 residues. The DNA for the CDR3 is TGCAGTGCTAGAGATCCTTCTAGCGTCTCCTACAATGAGCAGTTCTTC. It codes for CSARDPSSVSYNEQFF.

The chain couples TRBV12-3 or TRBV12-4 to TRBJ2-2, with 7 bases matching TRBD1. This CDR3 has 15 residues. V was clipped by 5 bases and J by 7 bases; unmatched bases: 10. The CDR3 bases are TGTGCCAGCAGTCGACAGGGCAGGTTCGGCGGGGAGCTGTTTTTT. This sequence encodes CASSRQGRFGGELFF.

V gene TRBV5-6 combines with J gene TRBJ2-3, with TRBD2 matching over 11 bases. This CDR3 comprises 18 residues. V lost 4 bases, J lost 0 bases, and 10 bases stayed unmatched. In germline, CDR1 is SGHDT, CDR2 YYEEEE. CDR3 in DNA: TGTGCCAGCAGCCGCCCCCGGGGACTAGCGGAAAGCACAGATACGCAGTATTTT. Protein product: CASSRPRGLAESTDTQYF.

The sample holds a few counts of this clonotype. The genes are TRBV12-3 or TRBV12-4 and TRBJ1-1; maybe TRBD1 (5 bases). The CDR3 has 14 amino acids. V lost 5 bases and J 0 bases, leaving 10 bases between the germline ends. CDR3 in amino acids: CASSTDSLNTEAFF. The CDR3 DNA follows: TGTGCCAGCAGTACCGACAGCTTGAACACTGAAGCTTTCTTT.

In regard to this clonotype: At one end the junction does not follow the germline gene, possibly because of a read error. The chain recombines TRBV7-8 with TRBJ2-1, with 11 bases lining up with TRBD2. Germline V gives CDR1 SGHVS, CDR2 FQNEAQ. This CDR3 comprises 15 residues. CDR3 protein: CASSLRLAGYNGQFF. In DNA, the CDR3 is TGTGCCAGCAGCCTTAGACTAGCGGGATACAATGGGCAGTTCTTC.

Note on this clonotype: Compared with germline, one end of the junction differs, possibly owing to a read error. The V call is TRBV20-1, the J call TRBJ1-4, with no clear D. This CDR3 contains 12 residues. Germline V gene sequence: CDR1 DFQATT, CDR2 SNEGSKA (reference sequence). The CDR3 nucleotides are TGCAGTGCCACGGACGGGCGGGAAAAACGGTTTTTT. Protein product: CSATDGREKRFF.

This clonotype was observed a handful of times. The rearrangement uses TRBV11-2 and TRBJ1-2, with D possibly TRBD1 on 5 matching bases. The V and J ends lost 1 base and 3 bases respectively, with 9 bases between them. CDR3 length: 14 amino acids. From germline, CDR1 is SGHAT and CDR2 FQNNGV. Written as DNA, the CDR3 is TGTGCCAGCAGCTTAGGTGGGACCCACTATGGCTACACCTTC. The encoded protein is CASSLGGTHYGYTF.

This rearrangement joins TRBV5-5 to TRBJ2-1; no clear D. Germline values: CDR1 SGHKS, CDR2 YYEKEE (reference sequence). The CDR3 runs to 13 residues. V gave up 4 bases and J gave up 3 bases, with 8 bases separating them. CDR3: CASSILSYNEQFF. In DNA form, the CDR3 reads TGTGCCAGCAGCATCCTCAGCTACAATGAGCAGTTCTTC.

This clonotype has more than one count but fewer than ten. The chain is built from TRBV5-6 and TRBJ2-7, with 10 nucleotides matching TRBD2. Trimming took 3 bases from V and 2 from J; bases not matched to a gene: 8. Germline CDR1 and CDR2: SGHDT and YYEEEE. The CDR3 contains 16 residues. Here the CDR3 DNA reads TGTGCCAGCAGCTCTCAATCTAGCGGGAGTACCTACGAGCAGTACTTC. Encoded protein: CASSSQSSGSTYEQYF. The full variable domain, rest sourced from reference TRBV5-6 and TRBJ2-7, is DAGVTQSPTHLIKTRGQQVTLRCSPKSGHDTVSWYQQALGQGPQFIFQYYEEEERQRGNFPDRFSGHQFPNYSSELNVNALLLGDSALYLCASSSQSSGSTYEQYFGPGTRLTVT.

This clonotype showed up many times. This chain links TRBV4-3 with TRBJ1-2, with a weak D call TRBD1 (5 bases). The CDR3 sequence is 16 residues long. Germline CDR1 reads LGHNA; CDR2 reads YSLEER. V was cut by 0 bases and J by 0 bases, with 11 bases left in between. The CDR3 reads CASSQDGGHPNYGYTF. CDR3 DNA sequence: TGCGCCAGCAGCCAAGATGGCGGACACCCTAACTATGGCTACACCTTC.